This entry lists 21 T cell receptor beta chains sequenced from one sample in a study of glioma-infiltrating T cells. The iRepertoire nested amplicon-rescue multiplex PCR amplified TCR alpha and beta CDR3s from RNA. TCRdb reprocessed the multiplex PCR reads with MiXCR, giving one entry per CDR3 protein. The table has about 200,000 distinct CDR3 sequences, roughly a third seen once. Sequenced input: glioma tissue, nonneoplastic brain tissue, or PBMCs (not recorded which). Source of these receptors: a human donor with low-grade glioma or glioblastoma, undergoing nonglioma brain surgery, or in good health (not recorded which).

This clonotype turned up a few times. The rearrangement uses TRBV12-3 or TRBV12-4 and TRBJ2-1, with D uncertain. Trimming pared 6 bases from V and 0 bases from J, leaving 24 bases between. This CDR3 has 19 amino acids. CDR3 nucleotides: TGTGCCAGCAGCCCTGCCGACTGGGCCCCTCAGAACTCCTACAATGAGCAGTTCTTC. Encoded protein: CASSPADWAPQNSYNEQFF.

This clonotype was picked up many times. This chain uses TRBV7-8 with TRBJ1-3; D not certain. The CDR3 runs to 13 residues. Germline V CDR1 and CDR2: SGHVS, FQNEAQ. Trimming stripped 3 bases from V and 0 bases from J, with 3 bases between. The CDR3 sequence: CASSFNSGNTIYF. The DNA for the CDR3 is TGTGCCAGCAGCTTCAACTCTGGAAACACCATATATTTT.

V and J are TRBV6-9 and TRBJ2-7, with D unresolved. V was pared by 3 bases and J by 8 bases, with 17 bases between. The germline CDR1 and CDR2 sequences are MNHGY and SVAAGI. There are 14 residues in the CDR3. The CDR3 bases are TGTGCCAGCAGTTACGACACTGGCGATGACAAGCAGTACTTC. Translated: CASSYDTGDDKQYF.

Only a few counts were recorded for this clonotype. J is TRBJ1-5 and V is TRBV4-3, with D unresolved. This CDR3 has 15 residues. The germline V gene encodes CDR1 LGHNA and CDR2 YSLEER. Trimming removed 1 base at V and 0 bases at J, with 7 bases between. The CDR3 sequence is CASSQAPDSNQPQHF. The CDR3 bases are TGCGCCAGCAGCCAAGCTCCAGATAGCAATCAGCCCCAGCATTTT.

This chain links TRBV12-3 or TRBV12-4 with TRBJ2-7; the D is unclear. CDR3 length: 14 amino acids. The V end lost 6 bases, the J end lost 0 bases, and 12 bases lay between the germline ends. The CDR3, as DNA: TGTGCCAGCAGGTTGGACCTAAGCTCCTACGAGCAGTACTTC. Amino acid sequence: CASRLDLSSYEQYF.

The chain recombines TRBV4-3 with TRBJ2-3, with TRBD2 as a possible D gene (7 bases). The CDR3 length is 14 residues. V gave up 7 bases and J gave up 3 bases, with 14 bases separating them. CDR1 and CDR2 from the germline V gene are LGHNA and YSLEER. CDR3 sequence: CASMPSGTTDTQYF. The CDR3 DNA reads TGCGCCAGCATGCCGAGCGGGACAACAGATACGCAGTATTTT.

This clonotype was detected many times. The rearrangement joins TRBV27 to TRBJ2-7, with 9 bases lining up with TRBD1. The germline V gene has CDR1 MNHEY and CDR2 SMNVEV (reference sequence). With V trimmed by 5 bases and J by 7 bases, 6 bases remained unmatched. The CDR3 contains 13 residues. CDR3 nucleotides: TGTGCCAGCAGTCCCGGACAGGGGTTGGAGCAGTACTTC. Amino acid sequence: CASSPGQGLEQYF.

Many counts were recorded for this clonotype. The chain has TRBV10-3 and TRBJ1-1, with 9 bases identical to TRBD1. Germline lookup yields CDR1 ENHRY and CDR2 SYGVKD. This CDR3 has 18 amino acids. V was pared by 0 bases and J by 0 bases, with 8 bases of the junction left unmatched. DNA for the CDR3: TGTGCCATCAGTGAGTCGCGGGGGACAGGGTTGATGAACACTGAAGCTTTCTTT. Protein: CAISESRGTGLMNTEAFF.

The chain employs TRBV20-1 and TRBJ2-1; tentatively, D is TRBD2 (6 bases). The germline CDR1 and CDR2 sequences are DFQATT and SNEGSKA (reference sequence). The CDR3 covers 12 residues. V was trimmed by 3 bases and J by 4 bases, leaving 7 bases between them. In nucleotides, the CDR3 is TGCAGTGCTAGCGGGACTTACAATGAGCAGTTCTTC. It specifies CSASGTYNEQFF.

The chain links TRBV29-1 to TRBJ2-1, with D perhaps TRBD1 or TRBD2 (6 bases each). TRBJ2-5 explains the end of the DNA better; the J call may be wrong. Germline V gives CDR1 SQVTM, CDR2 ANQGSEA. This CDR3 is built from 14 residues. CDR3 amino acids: CSVTIGGHRETQYF. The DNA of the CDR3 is TGCAGCGTTACTATCGGGGGCCACCGGGAGACCCAGTACTTC.

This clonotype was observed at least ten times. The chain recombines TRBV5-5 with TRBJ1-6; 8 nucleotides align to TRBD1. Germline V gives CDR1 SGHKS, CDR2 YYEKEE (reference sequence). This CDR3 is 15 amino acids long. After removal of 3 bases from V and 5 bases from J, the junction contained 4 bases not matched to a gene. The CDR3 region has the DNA TGTGCCAGCAGCTCCCAGGGGGCGAATAATTCACCCCTCCACTTT. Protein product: CASSSQGANNSPLHF.

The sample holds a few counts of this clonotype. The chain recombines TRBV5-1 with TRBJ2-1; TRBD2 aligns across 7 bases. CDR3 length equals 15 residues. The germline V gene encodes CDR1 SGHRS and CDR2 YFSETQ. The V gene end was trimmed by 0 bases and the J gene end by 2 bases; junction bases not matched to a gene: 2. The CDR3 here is CASSLERGAYNEQFF. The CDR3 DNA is TGCGCCAGCAGCTTGGAGCGGGGAGCCTACAATGAGCAGTTCTTC. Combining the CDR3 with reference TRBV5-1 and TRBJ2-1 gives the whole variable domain KAGVTQTPRYLIKTRGQQVTLSCSPISGHRSVSWYQQTPGQGLQFLFEYFSETQRNKGNFPGRFSGRQFSNSRSEMNVSTLELGDSALYLCASSLERGAYNEQFFGPGTRLTVL.

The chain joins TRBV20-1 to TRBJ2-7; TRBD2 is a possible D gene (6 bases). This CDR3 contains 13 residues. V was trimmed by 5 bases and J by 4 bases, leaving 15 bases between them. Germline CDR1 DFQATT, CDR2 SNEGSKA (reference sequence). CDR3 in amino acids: CSAGPGTRYEQYF. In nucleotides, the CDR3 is TGCAGTGCTGGACCCGGGACTCGGTACGAGCAGTACTTC.

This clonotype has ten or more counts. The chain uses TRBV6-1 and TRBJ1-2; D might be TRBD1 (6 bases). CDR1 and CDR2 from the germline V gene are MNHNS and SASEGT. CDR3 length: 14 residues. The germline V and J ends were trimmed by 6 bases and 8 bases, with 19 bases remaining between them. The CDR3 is CASSLGHLNGGYTF. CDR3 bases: TGTGCCAGCAGCTTGGGACACCTTAATGGAGGCTACACCTTC.

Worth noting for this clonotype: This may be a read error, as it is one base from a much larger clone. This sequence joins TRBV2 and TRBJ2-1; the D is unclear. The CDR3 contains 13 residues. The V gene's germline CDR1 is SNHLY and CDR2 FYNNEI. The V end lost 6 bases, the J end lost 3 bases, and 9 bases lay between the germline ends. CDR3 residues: CASRVKNYNEQFF. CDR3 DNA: TGTGCCAGCAGGGTGAAAAACTACAATGAGCAGTTCTTC.

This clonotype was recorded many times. CDR3 sequence (DNA): TGTGCCAGCAGCCGAAGTTGGGCTAGCCTCACAGATACGCAGTATTTT. Protein sequence: CASSRSWASLTDTQYF. This sequence joins TRBV7-2 and TRBJ2-3, with D tentatively TRBD2 (5 bases). Trimming took 5 bases from V and 2 from J, leaving 17 bases between them. The CDR3 length is 16 residues. Germline values: CDR1 SGHTA, CDR2 FQGNSA.

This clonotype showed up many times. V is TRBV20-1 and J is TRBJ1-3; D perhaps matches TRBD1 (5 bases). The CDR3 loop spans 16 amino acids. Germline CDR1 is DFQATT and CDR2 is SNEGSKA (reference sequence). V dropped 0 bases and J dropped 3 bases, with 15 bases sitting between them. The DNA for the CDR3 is TGCAGTGCTAGAGATCCGGGGGGGACCCGTGGAAACACCATATATTTT. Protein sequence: CSARDPGGTRGNTIYF.

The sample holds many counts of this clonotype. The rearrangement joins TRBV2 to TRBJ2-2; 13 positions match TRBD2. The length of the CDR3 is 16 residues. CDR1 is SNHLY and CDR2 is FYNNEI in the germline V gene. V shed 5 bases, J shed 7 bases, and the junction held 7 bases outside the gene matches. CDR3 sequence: CASSLRTSGSGGELFF. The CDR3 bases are TGTGCCAGCAGTCTCCGGACTAGCGGGAGTGGCGGGGAGCTGTTTTTT. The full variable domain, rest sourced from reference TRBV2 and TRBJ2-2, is EPEVTQTPSHQVTQMGQEVILRCVPISNHLYFYWYRQILGQKVEFLVSFYNNEISEKSEIFDDQFSVERPDGSNFTLKIRSTKLEDSAMYFCASSLRTSGSGGELFFGEGSRLTVL.

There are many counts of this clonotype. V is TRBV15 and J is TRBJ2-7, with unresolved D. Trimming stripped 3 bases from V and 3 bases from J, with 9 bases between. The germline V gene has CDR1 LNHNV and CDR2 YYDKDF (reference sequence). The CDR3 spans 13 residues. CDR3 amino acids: CATSRGNNYEQYF. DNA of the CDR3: TGTGCCACCAGCAGGGGGAACAACTACGAGCAGTACTTC.

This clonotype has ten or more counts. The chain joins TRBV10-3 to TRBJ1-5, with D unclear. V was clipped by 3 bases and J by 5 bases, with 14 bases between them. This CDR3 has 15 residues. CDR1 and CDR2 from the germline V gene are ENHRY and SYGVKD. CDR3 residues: CAISEFATKDQPQHF. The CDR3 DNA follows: TGTGCCATCAGTGAATTCGCCACTAAGGATCAGCCCCAGCATTTT.

As DNA, the CDR3 is TGTGCCAGCAGCTATAGGCGACTAGCGGGGACCTACGAGCAGTACTTC. Its translation: CASSYRRLAGTYEQYF. The rearrangement links TRBV5-5 to TRBJ2-7, with 11 bases lining up with TRBD2. Per germline, CDR1 SGHKS and CDR2 YYEKEE (reference sequence). V shed 3 bases, J shed 2 bases, and the junction held 7 bases outside the gene matches. The CDR3 totals 16 residues.